Each of the 31 T cell receptor beta chains below was sequenced from the same sample in a study of tumor-infiltrating lymphocytes in oesophageal squamous cell carcinoma. TCRdb recomputed calls from the PCR reads with MiXCR, one row per CDR3 protein. The sample records roughly 16,000 distinct CDR3 sequences, 47% being singletons. The sequenced sample was normal esophageal tissue next to the tumor. The receptor set was obtained from a female donor with esophageal squamous cell carcinoma.

This clonotype was seen at least ten times. The CDR3 spells CASSYVRDLRDTQYF. The CDR3 nucleotides read TGTGCCAGCAGTTACGTCCGGGACTTGAGGGATACGCAGTATTTT. The chain recombines TRBV6-6 with TRBJ2-3, with D perhaps TRBD2 (6 bases). The CDR3 is 15 amino acids. Trimming pared 2 bases from V and 6 bases from J, leaving 15 bases between. CDR1 is MNHNY and CDR2 is SVGAGI in the germline V gene (reference sequence).

This clonotype was counted at least ten times. J is TRBJ1-5 and V is TRBV7-6; no reliable D call. There are 18 residues in the CDR3. V was clipped by 5 bases and J by 0 bases, with 20 bases between them. From germline, CDR1 is SGHVS and CDR2 FNYEAQ. The CDR3 DNA reads as TGTGCCAGCAGCCATCGGCCCCCGGCAGGTGATAGCAATCAGCCCCAGCATTTT. Residues: CASSHRPPAGDSNQPQHF.

In its sample, this clonotype was seen a few times. The chain combines TRBV7-9 with TRBJ2-1; 10 nucleotides match TRBD1. Per the germline V gene, CDR1 is SEHNR and CDR2 is FQNEAQ (reference sequence). J was trimmed by 6 bases and V by 4 bases; bases with no gene match: 12. The CDR3 sequence is 17 residues long. CDR3: CASSSIIGQGGINEQFF. Written as DNA, the CDR3 is TGTGCCAGCAGCTCAATTATCGGACAGGGGGGTATCAATGAGCAGTTCTTC. Full variable domain (remainder filled in from reference TRBV7-9 and TRBJ2-1): DTGVSQNPRHKITKRGQNVTFRCDPISEHNRLYWYRQTLGQGPEFLTYFQNEAQLEKSRLLSDRFSAERPKGSFSTLEIQRTEQGDSAMYLCASSSIIGQGGINEQFFGPGTRLTVL.

This clonotype was counted only a few times. The chain carries TRBV19 and TRBJ2-3; 7 nucleotides line up with TRBD1. The CDR3 is 14 amino acids. The germline V gene has CDR1 LNHDA and CDR2 SQIVND (reference sequence). Germline trimming cut 3 bases from V and 4 bases from J; bases unmatched to any gene: 4. The CDR3 here is CASSIRQGADTQYF. In nucleotides, the CDR3 is TGTGCCAGTAGTATCCGACAGGGTGCAGATACGCAGTATTTT.

This clonotype occurred a few times. The gene calls are TRBV6-2 or TRBV6-3 and TRBJ2-4; D may be TRBD2 (5 bases). Germline V gene sequence: CDR1 MNHEY, CDR2 SVGEGT. There are 13 residues in the CDR3. V lost 9 bases, J lost 5 bases, and 14 bases lay in between. CDR3 in amino acids: CASAKQAENIQYF. Written as DNA, the CDR3 is TGTGCCAGTGCTAAGCAAGCGGAAAACATTCAGTACTTC.

This clonotype was counted only a few times. The chain joins TRBV7-3 to TRBJ1-2; 8 bases agree with TRBD1. The CDR3 extends over 13 amino acids. Unmatched junction bases numbered 7, after V lost 5 bases and J lost 8 bases. The germline V gene encodes CDR1 SGHTA and CDR2 FQGTGA. This chain's CDR3 is CASSPGQAKGYTF. CDR3 DNA sequence: TGTGCCAGCAGCCCGGGACAGGCTAAGGGCTACACCTTC.

V is TRBV7-8 and J is TRBJ2-1, with TRBD2 as a possible D gene (5 bases). The DNA matches TRBJ2-7 better at its end, which makes the J call doubtful. This CDR3 has 16 amino acids. The germline V gene encodes CDR1 SGHVS and CDR2 FQNEAQ. CDR3 sequence (DNA): TGTGCCAGCAGCTTGGGTTTGGCGGGTGGATTCTACGAGCAGTACTTC. The encoded protein is CASSLGLAGGFYEQYF.

Only a few counts were recorded for this clonotype. The CDR3 does not end in the conserved phenylalanine or tryptophan, so this is likely a read error. No DNA is shown, since the ends of the CDR3 on it are uncertain; the CDR3 is the one TCRdb lists. The chain recombines TRBV7-8 with TRBJ2-7; the table's D call, TRBD1, was not checked against the DNA. CDR1 is SGHVS and CDR2 is FQNEAQ in the germline V gene. The CDR3 length equals 16 residues, ends included. The CDR3 here is CASSPLDRFHGYTFGS.

The V gene is TRBV14, the J gene TRBJ2-5; TRBD2 aligns across 9 bases. The CDR3 has 20 amino acids. V lost 4 bases to trimming and J lost 11 bases; unmatched junction nucleotides: 29. Germline V gives CDR1 SGHDN, CDR2 FVKESK. Here the CDR3 reads CASSPLFGSGRGKYTDTQYF. CDR3 bases: TGTGCCAGCAGCCCCCTGTTTGGTAGCGGGAGAGGGAAGTACACAGATACGCAGTACTTC. Filled out from reference TRBV14 and TRBJ2-5, the complete variable domain reads EAGVTQFPSHSVIEKGQTVTLRCDPISGHDNLYWYRRVMGKEIKFLLHFVKESKQDESGMPNNRFLAERTGGTYSTLKVQPAELEDSGVYFCASSPLFGSGRGKYTDTQYFGPGTRLLVL.

A note on this clonotype: The junction and the germline gene differ at one end; a read error may be behind it. J is TRBJ2-1 and V is TRBV5-3; 12 nucleotides agree with TRBD2. TRBV5-3 is flagged as an ORF with uncertain function. The CDR3 has 15 amino acids. The CDR3, as DNA: TGTGCCAGCAGCTCGACTAGCGGGAGACTAGGTGAGCAGTTCTTC. Translated: CASSSTSGRLGEQFF.

A word on this clonotype: Lacking the conserved final phenylalanine or tryptophan, this CDR3 likely reflects a read error. Because the CDR3's place on the DNA is in doubt, the DNA is left out and the CDR3 is given as listed by TCRdb. The chain joins TRBV7-7 to TRBJ2-6; the table's D call of TRBD1 was not tested on the DNA. Germline V lookup: CDR1 SSHAT, CDR2 FNYEAQ (reference sequence). The CDR3 comprises 8 residues, both ends counted. The CDR3 protein is CASSEGGP.

The rearrangement uses TRBV5-1 and TRBJ2-2; 11 bases match TRBD2. Trimming at V came to 2 bases and at J to 1 base, leaving 7 bases not matched to a gene. CDR3 length: 18 amino acids. The germline CDR1 and CDR2 sequences are SGHRS and YFSETQ. CDR3 DNA sequence: TGCGCCAGCAGCTTCGGTCTAGCGGGGGGTCGGAACACCGGGGAGCTGTTTTTT. It translates to CASSFGLAGGRNTGELFF.

The rearrangement joins TRBV6-5 to TRBJ2-3; possibly TRBD2 for D (6 bases). Per germline, CDR1 MNHEY and CDR2 SVGAGI. Deletions cut 5 bases from V and 6 bases from J, with 12 bases between. The CDR3 has 13 residues. The CDR3 reads CASSIPTSDTQYF. The CDR3 DNA reads as TGTGCCAGCAGTATCCCGACTAGTGATACGCAGTATTTT.

V usage is TRBV3-1 and J usage is TRBJ2-5, with TRBD1 as a possible D gene (6 bases). The J call is in doubt because the DNA end fits TRBJ2-7 better. This CDR3 region has 14 residues. Germline assignment: CDR1 LGHDT and CDR2 YNNKEL (reference sequence). The CDR3 sequence is CASSDRTKTYEQYF. The CDR3 DNA follows: TGTGCCAGCAGCGACAGGACGAAGACCTACGAGCAGTACTTC.

The rearrangement links TRBV7-2 to TRBJ1-4, with 10 bases fitting TRBD1. From germline, CDR1 is SGHTA and CDR2 FQGNSA. There are 15 residues in the CDR3. The trim removed 4 bases at V and 8 bases at J, leaving 7 bases unmatched. In DNA form, the CDR3 reads TGTGCCAGCAGCTCCGGGACAGGGGTACGGGAAAAACTGTTTTTT. It specifies CASSSGTGVREKLFF.

This clonotype was seen more than once but under ten times. The chain recombines TRBV7-6 with TRBJ2-3; D is undetermined. The CDR3 sequence is 14 residues long. Germline assignment: CDR1 SGHVS and CDR2 FNYEAQ. The germline V and J ends were trimmed by 5 bases and 7 bases, with 16 bases remaining between them. The CDR3 DNA reads TGTGCCAGCAGCCCTCTTGACGGCGGTTATACGCAGTATTTT. This encodes CASSPLDGGYTQYF. Full variable domain (missing parts from reference TRBV7-6 and TRBJ2-3): GAGVSQSPRYKVTKRGQDVALRCDPISGHVSLYWYRQALGQGPEFLTYFNYEAQQDKSGLPNDRFSAERPEGSISTLTIQRTEQRDSAMYRCASSPLDGGYTQYFGPGTRLTVL.

This clonotype came up a few times. This chain joins TRBV2 and TRBJ1-1, with D perhaps TRBD1 (5 bases). V was clipped by 4 bases and J by 5 bases, with 11 bases between them. The germline V gene encodes CDR1 SNHLY and CDR2 FYNNEI. The length of the CDR3 is 13 residues. The CDR3 DNA sequence: TGTGCCAGCAGTGCCAGGGCTGGGACTGAAGCTTTCTTT. Residues: CASSARAGTEAFF.

This clonotype was recorded a few times. It may be a read error: a sequence one base away is much more abundant. This chain uses TRBV6-1 with TRBJ1-3, with D possibly matching TRBD1 (5 bases). The CDR3 consists of 18 residues. Germline V gene lookup returns CDR1 MNHNS and CDR2 SASEGT. The CDR3 sequence is CASSEALQVDRPGNTTYF. The CDR3 coding sequence is TGTGCCAGCAGTGAAGCGCTTCAGGTAGACAGACCTGGAAACACCACATATTTT.

This clonotype was picked up a small number of times. The chain carries TRBV27 and TRBJ2-1, with TRBD2 identical over 8 bases. The J call may be mistaken, given a closer DNA end match to TRBJ2-4. From germline, CDR1 is MNHEY and CDR2 SMNVEV (reference sequence). The CDR3 totals 14 residues. CDR3 nucleotide sequence: TGTGCCAGCAGTCCATCCGCTAGCGGGTTTTCTCAGTACTTC. This gives the protein CASSPSASGFSQYF.

This clonotype appeared many times. The V gene is TRBV11-2, the J gene TRBJ2-3; tentative D call: TRBD2 (6 bases). CDR3 length equals 14 residues. Deletions cut 3 bases from V and 14 bases from J, with 21 bases between. CDR1 is SGHAT, CDR2 FQNNGV, per germline. For the CDR3, the DNA is TGTGCCAGCAGCTTGGGGGGTGCTTTCGGACTGGTGTATTTT. Translated, it gives CASSLGGAFGLVYF.

This clonotype showed up many times. A read error may explain this, as a much larger clone is one base away. The V and J genes are TRBV27 and TRBJ2-5; either TRBD1 or TRBD2 may fit D (5 bases each). Germline lookup yields CDR1 MNHEY and CDR2 SMNVEV (reference sequence). CDR3 length: 14 residues. The V and J ends lost 3 bases and 11 bases respectively, with 19 bases between them. CDR3 region: CASSFRDAGGEQYF. CDR3 bases: TGTGCCAGCAGTTTCCGGGACGCTGGGGGTGAGCAGTACTTC.

Comments on this clonotype: It is likely a read error, because the conserved phenylalanine at the end of the CDR3 is missing. Because the CDR3's place on the DNA is in doubt, the DNA is left out and the CDR3 is given as listed by TCRdb. The chain couples TRBV7-2 to TRBJ1-6; the table's D call, TRBD1, has no DNA check behind it. Per the germline V gene, CDR1 is SGHTA and CDR2 is FQGNSA. The CDR3 sequence runs 17 residues, both termini included. CDR3 amino acids: CASSLGGTGSQPQHFGD.

The V and J genes are TRBV12-3 or TRBV12-4 and TRBJ2-3, with D unresolved. The J call may be mistaken, given a closer DNA end match to TRBJ2-1. The CDR3 is made up of 11 amino acids. CDR3 bases: TGTGCCAGCAGTTTAGCAAATGAGCAGTTCTTC. The encoded protein is CASSLANEQFF.

The chain carries TRBV11-2 and TRBJ1-3; D remains unclear. This CDR3 has 16 amino acids. Trimming took 1 base from V and 3 from J, leaving 13 bases between them. The germline gives CDR1 SGHAT, CDR2 FQNNGV. The CDR3 here is CASSLGGPTLGNTIYF. Here the CDR3 DNA reads TGTGCCAGCAGCTTAGGAGGACCAACCCTTGGAAACACCATATATTTT.

V usage is TRBV6-1 and J usage is TRBJ2-7, with 11 bases identical to TRBD2. The DNA end is a closer match to TRBJ2-1, so the J assignment may be wrong. Germline V CDR1 and CDR2: MNHNS, SASEGT. The CDR3 is 15 residues long. This CDR3 reads CASNIGTSGINEQFF. As DNA, the CDR3 is TGTGCCAGCAACATAGGGACTAGCGGAATAAATGAGCAGTTCTTC.

A word on this clonotype: The limits of the CDR3 on the DNA are not certain, so only TCRdb's listed CDR3 is given. The chain uses TRBV7-2 and TRBJ2-6; the D call in the table, TRBD1, was not verified against the DNA. The CDR3 region is 15 residues in length, termini included. Germline V lookup: CDR1 SGHTA, CDR2 FQGNSA. The chain's CDR3 is CASSRDRGLRAVLRF.

By frequency in the sample, this clonotype is medium-sized. CDR3 region: CASSYGLSSYNEQFF. Written as DNA, the CDR3 is TGTGCCAGCAGTTATGGGCTTAGCTCCTACAATGAGCAGTTCTTC. The chain recombines TRBV6-1 with TRBJ2-1; D uncertain. This CDR3 is built from 15 residues. Germline V gene lookup returns CDR1 MNHNS and CDR2 SASEGT. V dropped 5 bases and J dropped 0 bases, with 11 bases sitting between them.

The chain employs TRBV7-3 and TRBJ1-2; D unclear. CDR3 length: 12 residues. Germline V CDR1 and CDR2: SGHTA, FQGTGA. With 2 bases removed from V and 8 bases from J, the gap between germline ends came to 9 bases. CDR3: CASSLAVWGYTF. The CDR3 DNA sequence: TGTGCCAGCAGCTTAGCTGTTTGGGGCTACACCTTC. Combining the CDR3 with reference TRBV7-3 and TRBJ1-2 gives the whole variable domain GAGVSQTPSNKVTEKGKYVELRCDPISGHTALYWYRQSLGQGPEFLIYFQGTGAADDSGLPNDRFFAVRPEGSVSTLKIQRTERGDSAVYLCASSLAVWGYTFGSGTRLTVV.

At least ten counts were recorded for this clonotype. The chain links TRBV10-2 to TRBJ1-1, with TRBD1 as a possible D gene (6 bases). Trimming took 2 bases from V and 8 from J, leaving 6 bases between them. This CDR3 region has 11 residues. Germline assignment: CDR1 WSHSY and CDR2 SAAADI. In nucleotides, the CDR3 is TGCGCCAGCAGTGAGGACAGGGAAGCTTTCTTT. The encoded protein is CASSEDREAFF.

This clonotype was counted many times. The CDR3 reads CASSPGSFAHEQYF. The CDR3 DNA reads TGTGCCAGCAGCCCCGGGTCTTTCGCCCACGAGCAGTACTTC. The rearrangement links TRBV5-4 to TRBJ2-7; D is uncertain. The CDR3 contains 14 residues. Germline-derived CDR1 and CDR2 are SGHNT and YYREEE (reference sequence). V lost 4 bases, J lost 5 bases, and 16 bases lay in between.

The CDR3: CASLAGSKTDTQYF. For the CDR3, the DNA is TGTGCCAGTTTAGCGGGAAGTAAAACAGATACGCAGTATTTT. V and J are TRBV11-2 and TRBJ2-3; 8 bases are a match to TRBD2. The CDR3 spans 14 residues. CDR1 is SGHAT and CDR2 is FQNNGV in the germline V gene. The V and J ends lost 9 bases and 3 bases, in that order; junction bases with no gene match: 8. The whole variable domain, remainder taken from reference TRBV11-2 and TRBJ2-3, is EAGVAQSPRYKIIEKRQSVAFWCNPISGHATLYWYQQILGQGPKLLIQFQNNGVVDDSQLPKDRFSAERLKGVDSTLKIQPAKLEDSAVYLCASLAGSKTDTQYFGPGTRLTVL.